The 22 T cell receptor beta chains in this list originate from one sample, sequenced in a study of graft-versus-host responses after intestinal transplantation. Their recognized antigens are unknown. Sequencing used immunoSEQ multiplex PCR; TCRdb keeps in-frame clones, though not all of them. Altogether 85,000 to 100,000 clones are present, roughly 90% being singletons, with the ten largest covering approximately 0.33%. The source was unstimulated CD4+ T cells sorted from spleen or lymph node cells, collected before transplant. These receptors were obtained from a human donor who was the organ donor for an intestinal transplant.

V is TRBV6-5 and J is TRBJ1-5; D not resolved. From germline, CDR1 is MNHEY and CDR2 SVGAGI. Trimming took off 5 bases at V and 7 bases at J, with 12 bases between the two ends. The CDR3 totals 13 residues. CDR3 in DNA: TGTGCCAGCAGTCCGGAGGGAAAGCAGCCCCAGCATTTT. Its protein product is CASSPEGKQPQHF.

The chain is built from TRBV6-5 and TRBJ2-7; D unclear. CDR3 length: 15 residues. V shed 5 bases and J shed 2 bases, with 16 bases lying between them. Looked up from germline, CDR1 is MNHEY and CDR2 is SVGAGI. CDR3 residues: CASSPHLPAAYEQYF. In nucleotides, the CDR3 is TGTGCCAGCAGTCCGCATCTACCCGCGGCCTACGAGCAGTACTTC.

The chain links TRBV5-1 to TRBJ2-7, with 7 bases matching TRBD1. Germline CDR1 SGHRS, CDR2 YFSETQ. This CDR3 has 15 residues. Trimming at V came to 2 bases and at J to 0 bases, leaving 5 bases not matched to a gene. The CDR3 spells CASSLGQAFSYEQYF. CDR3 DNA sequence: TGCGCCAGCAGCTTAGGACAGGCATTCTCCTACGAGCAGTACTTC.

The CDR3 DNA reads TGCGCCAGCAGCTGGGGACAGAATAATTCACCCCTCCACTTT. Protein: CASSWGQNNSPLHF. The V and J genes are TRBV5-1 and TRBJ1-6, with 7 bases that match TRBD1. Germline CDR1 SGHRS, CDR2 YFSETQ. The CDR3 length is 14 residues. V was pared by 3 bases and J by 5 bases, with 2 bases of the junction left unmatched. Drawing the rest from reference TRBV5-1 and TRBJ1-6, the complete variable domain is KAGVTQTPRYLIKTRGQQVTLSCSPISGHRSVSWYQQTPGQGLQFLFEYFSETQRNKGNFPGRFSGRQFSNSRSEMNVSTLELGDSALYLCASSWGQNNSPLHFGNGTRLTVT.

This sequence joins TRBV18 and TRBJ2-7, with 8 bases matching TRBD2. Germline V gene data show CDR1 as KGHSH and CDR2 as LQKENI. The CDR3 covers 15 residues. V lost 3 bases and J lost 2; bases outside the gene matches: 6. The CDR3 nucleotides are TGTGCCAGCTCACCTTCCGGGACTAGTACCTACGAGCAGTACTTC. This sequence encodes CASSPSGTSTYEQYF.

The gene calls are TRBV9 and TRBJ1-4; D uncertain. V was shortened by 3 bases and J by 0 bases, with 9 bases between the two germline ends. This CDR3 region has 15 residues. The germline V gene has CDR1 SGDLS and CDR2 YYNGEE. The CDR3 DNA sequence: TGTGCCAGCAGCGAGCCCGGGGCAACTAATGAAAAACTGTTTTTT. Translation gives CASSEPGATNEKLFF. Full variable domain (remainder filled in from reference TRBV9 and TRBJ1-4): DSGVTQTPKHLITATGQRVTLRCSPRSGDLSVYWYQQSLDQGLQFLIQYYNGEERAKGNILERFSAQQFPDLHSELNLSSLELGDSALYFCASSEPGATNEKLFFGSGTQLSVL.

V gene TRBV29-1 combines with J gene TRBJ2-7, with TRBD2 as a possible D gene (5 bases). CDR1 and CDR2 (germline): SQVTM, ANQGSEA. CDR3 length: 13 amino acids. Trimming stripped 4 bases from V and 3 bases from J, with 13 bases between. The CDR3 spells CSVVTSRSYEQYF. CDR3 coding DNA: TGCAGCGTTGTTACTAGTCGGAGCTACGAGCAGTACTTC.

The chain combines TRBV5-6 with TRBJ1-3; TRBD1 matches 9 bases. The germline CDR1 and CDR2 sequences are SGHDT and YYEEEE. CDR3 length: 17 residues. V lost 3 bases and J lost 5; bases outside the gene matches: 12. This CDR3 reads CASSSEPKQGARNTIYF. The CDR3 DNA reads as TGTGCCAGCAGCTCCGAGCCGAAACAGGGGGCGAGAAACACCATATATTTT. Full variable domain (missing parts from reference TRBV5-6 and TRBJ1-3): DAGVTQSPTHLIKTRGQQVTLRCSPKSGHDTVSWYQQALGQGPQFIFQYYEEEERQRGNFPDRFSGHQFPNYSSELNVNALLLGDSALYLCASSSEPKQGARNTIYFGEGSWLTVV.

The chain recombines TRBV30 with TRBJ2-2; weak D call: TRBD1 (5 bases). This CDR3 has 13 amino acids. Germline values: CDR1 GTSNPN, CDR2 SVGIG (reference sequence). V lost 5 bases and J lost 6, with 13 bases in between. The CDR3 here is CAWSLKGAGELFF. CDR3 in DNA: TGTGCCTGGTCATTAAAAGGGGCCGGGGAGCTGTTTTTT.

The chain combines TRBV7-9 with TRBJ2-5; D call uncertain. The germline CDR1 and CDR2 sequences are SEHNR and FQNEAQ (reference sequence). The CDR3 extends over 12 amino acids. V was trimmed by 5 bases and J by 1 base, leaving 5 bases between them. The DNA of the CDR3 is TGTGCCAGCAGCCCAGGCCAAGAGACCCAGTACTTC. The encoded protein is CASSPGQETQYF. The full variable domain, completed using reference TRBV7-9 and TRBJ2-5, is DTGVSQNPRHKITKRGQNVTFRCDPISEHNRLYWYRQTLGQGPEFLTYFQNEAQLEKSRLLSDRFSAERPKGSFSTLEIQRTEQGDSAMYLCASSPGQETQYFGPGTRLLVL.

The V gene is TRBV7-6, the J gene TRBJ2-5, with 8 bases lining up with TRBD1. The better agreement between TRBJ2-7 and the DNA end casts doubt on the J call. Looked up from germline, CDR1 is SGHVS and CDR2 is FNYEAQ. CDR3 length: 14 residues. CDR3 in amino acids: CASSPRQGFYEQYF. DNA of the CDR3: TGTGCCAGCAGCCCCCGACAGGGGTTCTACGAGCAGTACTTC.

This clone was observed once. The rearrangement uses TRBV6-1 and TRBJ2-7; D call uncertain. The CDR3 is made up of 14 amino acids. The germline gives CDR1 MNHNS, CDR2 SASEGT. The V and J ends lost 5 bases and 6 bases respectively, with 17 bases between them. The CDR3 spells CASSREIQRSEQYF. The CDR3 region has the DNA TGTGCCAGCAGTCGAGAGATCCAGCGTTCCGAGCAGTACTTC.

This chain uses TRBV10-1 with TRBJ2-2; TRBD2 matches at 10 bases. This CDR3 region has 15 residues. The J segment lost 0 bases and the V segment lost 8 bases, leaving 3 bases of the junction unmatched. Looked up from germline, CDR1 is WNHNN and CDR2 is SYGVQD (reference sequence). The CDR3 bases are TGCGCCAGCTCCACTAGCGGGGCGAACACCGGGGAGCTGTTTTTT. Translated, it gives CASSTSGANTGELFF.

The rearrangement joins TRBV18 to TRBJ1-3, with D unresolved. This CDR3 is 15 amino acids long. Germline assignment: CDR1 KGHSH and CDR2 LQKENI. Deletions cut 6 bases from V and 0 bases from J, with 12 bases between. The CDR3 sequence: CASSPTRSSGNTIYF. CDR3 nucleotides: TGTGCCAGCTCCCCGACTAGGAGCTCTGGAAACACCATATATTTT.

The chain employs TRBV4-2 and TRBJ1-5; no definite D call. There are 16 residues in the CDR3. The V and J ends lost 0 bases and 2 bases respectively, with 11 bases between them. Germline lookup yields CDR1 LGHNA and CDR2 YNFKEQ. The CDR3 here is CASSQDSFSGNQPQHF. CDR3 coding DNA: TGTGCCAGCAGCCAAGATTCTTTTAGCGGCAATCAGCCCCAGCATTTT.

This rearrangement joins TRBV7-9 to TRBJ1-1, with 7 bases lining up with TRBD1. This CDR3 region has 16 residues. CDR1 and CDR2 (germline): SEHNR, FQNEAQ (reference sequence). J was trimmed by 6 bases and V by 5 bases; bases with no gene match: 15. The CDR3 nucleotides read TGTGCCAGCAGCCGGTCCCGCGGAGGGGGCAGTGCTGAAGCTTTCTTT. Protein: CASSRSRGGGSAEAFF.

The chain employs TRBV30 and TRBJ1-1, with 9 bases matching TRBD1. The CDR3 runs 18 residues. Germline V CDR1 and CDR2: GTSNPN, SVGIG (reference sequence). V shed 5 bases and J 3 bases; nucleotides not matched to a gene: 19. This CDR3 is CAWRRDREGLWLDTEAFF. CDR3 in DNA: TGTGCCTGGCGCCGGGACAGGGAAGGACTATGGCTGGACACTGAAGCTTTCTTT.

The genes are TRBV5-1 and TRBJ1-2; 9 bases are a match to TRBD1. J gave up 8 bases and V 5 bases, and 7 bases lay outside the gene matches. Germline V gives CDR1 SGHRS, CDR2 YFSETQ. The CDR3 loop spans 13 amino acids. The CDR3 bases are TGCGCCAGCAGGCGGGACAGGGTTGAAGGCTACACCTTC. Encoded protein: CASRRDRVEGYTF.

V usage is TRBV6-5 and J usage is TRBJ1-1, with 8 bases matching TRBD1. The CDR3 extends over 14 amino acids. CDR1 is MNHEY, CDR2 SVGAGI, per germline. J lost 5 bases, V lost 2 bases, and 4 bases had no gene match. The CDR3 here is CASSYKWTGTEAFF. The CDR3 nucleotides read TGTGCCAGCAGTTACAAATGGACAGGGACTGAAGCTTTCTTT.

The rearrangement joins TRBV2 to TRBJ1-1, with 8 bases fitting TRBD1. CDR1 and CDR2 from the germline V gene are SNHLY and FYNNEI. The CDR3 loop spans 14 amino acids. Unmatched junction bases numbered 5, after V lost 7 bases and J lost 1 base. DNA of the CDR3: TGTGCCAGCACAAGAGACAGGGGGAACACTGAAGCTTTCTTT. Amino acid sequence: CASTRDRGNTEAFF. The variable domain in full, completed from reference TRBV2 and TRBJ1-1, reads EPEVTQTPSHQVTQMGQEVILRCVPISNHLYFYWYRQILGQKVEFLVSFYNNEISEKSEIFDDQFSVERPDGSNFTLKIRSTKLEDSAMYFCASTRDRGNTEAFFGQGTRLTVV.

The rearrangement links TRBV18 to TRBJ1-2; D remains ambiguous. V lost 2 bases, J lost 7 bases, and 23 bases lay in between. Germline CDR1 and CDR2: KGHSH and LQKENI. This CDR3 region has 17 residues. DNA of the CDR3: TGTGCCAGCTCACCAAGAGACTCCTCCCTCTGGTTAGGTGGCTACACCTTC. It codes for CASSPRDSSLWLGGYTF. Looking up the rest from reference TRBV18 and TRBJ1-2 gives the full variable domain: NAGVMQNPRHLVRRRGQEARLRCSPMKGHSHVYWYRQLPEEGLKFMVYLQKENIIDESGMPKERFSAEFPKEGPSILRIQQVVRGDSAAYFCASSPRDSSLWLGGYTFGSGTRLTVV.

This sequence joins TRBV15 and TRBJ2-5; 11 bases are a match to TRBD1. Germline V gene data show CDR1 as LNHNV and CDR2 as YYDKDF (reference sequence). The V and J ends lost 2 bases and 7 bases, in that order; junction bases with no gene match: 9. CDR3 length: 16 residues. The CDR3 DNA is TGTGCCACCAGCAGATCCGGGACAGGGGGAATCGGGACCCAGTACTTC. It is translated as CATSRSGTGGIGTQYF.